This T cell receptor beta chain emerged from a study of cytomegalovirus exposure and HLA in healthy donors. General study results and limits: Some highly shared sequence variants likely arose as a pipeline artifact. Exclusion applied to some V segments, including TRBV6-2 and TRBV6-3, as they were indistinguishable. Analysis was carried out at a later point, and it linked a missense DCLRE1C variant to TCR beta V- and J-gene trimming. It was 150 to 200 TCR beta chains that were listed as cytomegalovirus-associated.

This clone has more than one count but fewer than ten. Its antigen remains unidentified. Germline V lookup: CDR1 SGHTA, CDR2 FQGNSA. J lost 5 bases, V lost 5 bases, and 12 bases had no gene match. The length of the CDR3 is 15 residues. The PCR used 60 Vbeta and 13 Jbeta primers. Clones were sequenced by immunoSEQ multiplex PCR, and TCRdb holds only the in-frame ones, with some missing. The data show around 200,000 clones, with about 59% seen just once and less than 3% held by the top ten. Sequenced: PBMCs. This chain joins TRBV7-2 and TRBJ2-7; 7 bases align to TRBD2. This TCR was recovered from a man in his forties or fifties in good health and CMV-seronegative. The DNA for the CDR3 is TGTGCCAGCAGCCGGATGGGGGGGTTTGGAAACGAGCAGTACTTC. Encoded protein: CASSRMGGFGNEQYF. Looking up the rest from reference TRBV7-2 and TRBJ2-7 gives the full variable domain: GAGVSQSPSNKVTEKGKDVELRCDPISGHTALYWYRQSLGQGLEFLIYFQGNSAPDKSGLPSDRFSAERTGGSVSTLTIQRTQQEDSAVYLCASSRMGGFGNEQYFGPGTRLTVT.